This T cell receptor (beta chain) was sequenced during a study of technical replicates of blood from several donors. Clones were read by immunoSEQ multiplex PCR, and TCRdb kept only the in-frame ones, dropping some. The sample records 15,000 to 20,000 clones, approximately 87% being singletons. The germline V and J ends were trimmed by 0 bases and 1 base, with 13 bases remaining between them. The germline gives CDR1 SGDLS, CDR2 YYNGEE. There are 17 residues in the CDR3. Sequences were obtained from PBMCs. The rearrangement links TRBV9 to TRBJ2-2; D perhaps matches TRBD2 (5 bases). This TCR was recovered from a human donor in good health. CDR3 region: CASSVEYGGQNTGELFF. The CDR3 DNA sequence: TGTGCCAGCAGCGTAGAATACGGCGGGCAGAACACCGGGGAGCTGTTTTTT. Supplemented by reference TRBV9 and TRBJ2-2, the full variable domain reads DSGVTQTPKHLITATGQRVTLRCSPRSGDLSVYWYQQSLDQGLQFLIQYYNGEERAKGNILERFSAQQFPDLHSELNLSSLELGDSALYFCASSVEYGGQNTGELFFGEGSRLTVL.